This entry lists 9 T cell receptor beta chains sequenced from one sample in a study of long-term antiretroviral therapy in people with HIV. The assay used was immunoSEQ (version v3.0), run at survey level. Clones were sequenced by immunoSEQ multiplex PCR, and TCRdb holds only the in-frame ones, with some missing. This table has about 25,000 clones, roughly 80% appearing once. The source was unsorted PBMCs, collected 2.1 years after starting antiretroviral therapy. The receptors were sampled from a man aged 25 to 40 with HIV.

The chain is built from TRBV28 and TRBJ2-3, with 9 bases lining up with TRBD1. Germline assignment: CDR1 MDHEN and CDR2 SYDVKM. This CDR3 has 14 amino acids. Trimming at V came to 11 bases and at J to 4 bases, leaving 10 bases not matched to a gene. The CDR3 DNA follows: TGTGCCGGGATGGGGACAGGGTTTTCAGATACGCAGTATTTT. It translates to CAGMGTGFSDTQYF.

The rearrangement uses TRBV11-3 and TRBJ2-2; tentatively, D is TRBD1 or TRBD2 (5 bases each). The CDR3 contains 16 residues. Germline V gene sequence: CDR1 SGHNT, CDR2 YENEEA. Trimming took off 5 bases at V and 2 bases at J, with 15 bases between the two ends. Written as DNA, the CDR3 is TGTGCCAGCAGCGCCTCCGGGGCAGATAACACCGGGGAGCTGTTTTTT. It is translated as CASSASGADNTGELFF.

The rearrangement links TRBV9 to TRBJ2-7; weak D call: TRBD1 (5 bases). The CDR3 covers 12 residues. Germline V gene lookup returns CDR1 SGDLS and CDR2 YYNGEE. The V gene lost 0 bases and the J gene lost 7 bases, with 8 bases spanning the gap. The CDR3 spells CASSVGQSEQYF. The CDR3 DNA follows: TGTGCCAGCAGCGTAGGACAGTCAGAGCAGTACTTC. The full variable domain, with the rest looked up from reference TRBV9 and TRBJ2-7, is DSGVTQTPKHLITATGQRVTLRCSPRSGDLSVYWYQQSLDQGLQFLIQYYNGEERAKGNILERFSAQQFPDLHSELNLSSLELGDSALYFCASSVGQSEQYFGPGTRLTVT.

This chain uses TRBV10-2 with TRBJ1-1; D remains ambiguous. The CDR3 extends over 14 amino acids. CDR1 is WSHSY and CDR2 is SAAADI in the germline V gene. V was cut by 4 bases and J by 0 bases, with 9 bases left in between. DNA of the CDR3: TGCGCCAGCAGTGCTTTCACCCTGAACACTGAAGCTTTCTTT. The encoded protein is CASSAFTLNTEAFF.

This clone was seen more than once but under ten times. The J gene is TRBJ1-2, the V gene TRBV28; D not resolved. The CDR3 extends over 11 amino acids. Per germline, CDR1 MDHEN and CDR2 SYDVKM. Trimming took 5 bases from V and 7 from J, leaving 8 bases between them. The CDR3 sequence: CASSLNVGYTF. The CDR3 region has the DNA TGTGCCAGCAGTCTTAATGTTGGCTACACCTTC.

The chain links TRBV2 to TRBJ1-2; 7 nucleotides match TRBD1. V shed 5 bases and J 8 bases; nucleotides not matched to a gene: 14. This CDR3 comprises 15 residues. The germline V gene encodes CDR1 SNHLY and CDR2 FYNNEI. This CDR3 reads CASSLQQGVLRGYTF. Here the CDR3 DNA reads TGTGCCAGCAGTCTACAGCAGGGGGTCTTACGCGGCTACACCTTC.

This chain connects TRBV5-4 to TRBJ2-3; weak D call: TRBD2 (7 bases). The CDR3 contains 15 residues. Germline V lookup: CDR1 SGHNT, CDR2 YYREEE (reference sequence). Trimming took 5 bases from V and 1 from J, leaving 14 bases between them. CDR3 nucleotides: TGTGCCAGCAGTATGGGGGGGCTAGGCACAGATACGCAGTATTTT. Translation gives CASSMGGLGTDTQYF. Full variable domain (remainder filled in from reference TRBV5-4 and TRBJ2-3): ETGVTQSPTHLIKTRGQQVTLRCSSQSGHNTVSWYQQALGQGPQFIFQYYREEENGRGNFPPRFSGLQFPNYSSELNVNALELDDSALYLCASSMGGLGTDTQYFGPGTRLTVL.

The J gene is TRBJ2-7, the V gene TRBV30; tentatively, D is TRBD1 (5 bases). V lost 2 bases and J lost 3, with 5 bases in between. From germline, CDR1 is GTSNPN and CDR2 SVGIG (reference sequence). The CDR3 spans 11 residues. CDR3: CAWSQGYEQYF. Written as DNA, the CDR3 is TGTGCCTGGAGTCAGGGCTACGAGCAGTACTTC.

The rearrangement links TRBV5-4 to TRBJ2-1; no reliable D call. Germline CDR1 reads SGHNT; CDR2 reads YYREEE (reference sequence). The CDR3 has 14 residues. The V end was cut by 4 bases, the J end by 9 bases, with 17 bases between. CDR3 DNA: TGTGCCAGCAGCACTCTTACACTCTTGCGTGAGCAGTTCTTC. This sequence encodes CASSTLTLLREQFF.